Described below is a single TCR beta chain sequence and its context. Its specificity is unknown. J gave up 0 bases and V 4 bases, and 2 bases lay outside the gene matches. Germline V gene sequence: CDR1 MNHEY, CDR2 SVGAGI. This CDR3 has 15 residues. The PCR employed 60 Vbeta primers together with 13 Jbeta primers. The protocol was immunoSEQ multiplex PCR, while the TCRdb copy is restricted to in-frame clones and leaves out a portion. In the table there are over 100,000 clones, roughly 70% of which are singletons. The sample originates from a study of cytomegalovirus exposure and HLA in healthy donors. Study-wide context: Around four fifths of roughly 430 genotyped donors fell in the Caucasian-associated ancestry cluster.

General observations from the study: Accurate predictions that matched the HLA-A and HLA-B alleles of most subjects were reportedly made from TCR beta sequences. Association with HLA alleles at 0.05 false discovery rate was found for 15,000 to 20,000 TCR beta sequences in a later analysis.

Nominally healthy donors provided the samples, though records likely missed some immune exposures. This chain links TRBV6-5 with TRBJ2-1; TRBD1 matches at 8 bases. This TCR came from a woman aged 25 to 39 in good health and CMV-seronegative. Material: PBMCs. The CDR3, as DNA: TGTGCCAGCAGTTTGGGACAGGACTCCTACAATGAGCAGTTCTTC. Translation gives CASSLGQDSYNEQFF.